This paragraph covers one TCR beta chain sequence. The antigen remains unidentified. Looked up from germline, CDR1 is SGHAT and CDR2 is FQNNGV. The CDR3 loop spans 14 amino acids. Preparation of TRB cDNA libraries relied on 5' RACE carrying UMI labels. TCRdb re-called the 5' RACE reads and gives one entry per CDR3 protein, without DNA. Reported are some 120,000 distinct CDR3 sequences; the ten largest clones contain about 0.34%. The sample is drawn from a study of CXCR3-negative and CXCR3-positive naive CD8 T cells. Study outcomes and limitations: Against CXCR3-negative naive cells, CXCR3-positive naive cells showed more hydrophobic TRB CDR3s. From TRB CDR3 properties, TCR strength was inferred; surface CD5 did not differ between naive subsets.

The rearrangement uses TRBV11-2 and TRBJ2-7. Sequencing was carried out using naive CXCR3+ CD8+ T cells from blood. The subset here: CD45RO-CCR7+CD27+CD95- naive CD8+ T cells expressing CXCR3 (TNR3+). The TCR was taken from a human donor in good health. Some clones in this sample may be carry-over from other donors' samples. This chain's CDR3 is CASSYGQDSYEQYF.